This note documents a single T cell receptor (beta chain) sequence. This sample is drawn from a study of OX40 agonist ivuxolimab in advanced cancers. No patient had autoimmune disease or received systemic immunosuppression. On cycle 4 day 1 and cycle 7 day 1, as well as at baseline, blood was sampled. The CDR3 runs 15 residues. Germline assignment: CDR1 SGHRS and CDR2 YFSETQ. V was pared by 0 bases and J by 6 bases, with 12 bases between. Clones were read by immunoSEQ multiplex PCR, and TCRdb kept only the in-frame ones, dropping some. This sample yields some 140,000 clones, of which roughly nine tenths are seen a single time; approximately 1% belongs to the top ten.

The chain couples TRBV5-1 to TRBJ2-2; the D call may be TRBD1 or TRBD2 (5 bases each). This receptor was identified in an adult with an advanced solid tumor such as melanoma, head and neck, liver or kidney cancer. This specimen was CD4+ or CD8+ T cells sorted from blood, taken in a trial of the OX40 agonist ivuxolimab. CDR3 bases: TGCGCCAGCAGCTTGGTGGGGGAGTCGGCCGGGGAGCTGTTTTTT. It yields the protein CASSLVGESAGELFF. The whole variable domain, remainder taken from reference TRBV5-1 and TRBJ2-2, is KAGVTQTPRYLIKTRGQQVTLSCSPISGHRSVSWYQQTPGQGLQFLFEYFSETQRNKGNFPGRFSGRQFSNSRSEMNVSTLELGDSALYLCASSLVGESAGELFFGEGSRLTVL.